The following is a TCR beta chain sequence with its context. Its matching antigen is unknown. This specimen belongs to a study of T cell responses to AZD1222 COVID-19 vaccine. In the study overall: The analysis combined second doses at about 4 or about 12 weeks.

Sequencing was performed with immunoSEQ multiplex PCR; in TCRdb, only in-frame clones are kept and a portion is missing. The sample has tens of thousands of clones; more than 90% are singletons. Study findings and constraints: Recipients of two AZD1222 doses showed rising Spike-specific TCR breadth and depth. Spike regions recognized by vaccine-associated CD4 TCRs spanned the protein, led by 160-218 and 743-854. Clonal diversity may have been underestimated in mostly white British donors.

This CDR3 spans 16 amino acids. The germline CDR1 and CDR2 sequences are MNHEY and SVGAGI. With V trimmed by 2 bases and J by 4 bases, 3 bases remained unmatched. The TCR comes from an adult in good health. Sequences were derived from peripheral blood, sampled on day 0 of AZD1222 vaccination. The chain couples TRBV6-5 to TRBJ2-3, with 13 bases lining up with TRBD2. CDR3 in amino acids: CASSYAGLAGADTQYF. CDR3 DNA sequence: TGTGCCAGCAGTTACGCTGGACTAGCGGGAGCAGATACGCAGTATTTT.